These T cell receptor beta chains were read from a single sample in a study of graft-versus-host responses after intestinal transplantation. Using immunoSEQ multiplex PCR, the repertoire was profiled, and TCRdb retains in-frame clones only, with some absent. This table has approximately 15,000 clones, roughly 88% appearing once. Sequencing was performed on PBMCs, taken approximately 110 days after intestinal transplant. All receptors come from a human patient who received an intestinal transplant, so some T cells may come from the graft donor. Both conserved end residues are part of each CDR3. A D gene is named only where the DNA matches it firmly. Expanded clones are given a class, and other clones once, few, many or no size at all.

clone_size	v_call	j_call	d_call	cdr3_nt	cdr3_aa
-	TRBV13	TRBJ2-3	-	TGTGCCAGCAGCCCATGGGCGGGAGAGGGGGGCACAGATACGCAGTATTTT	CASSPWAGEGGTDTQYF
-	TRBV25-1	TRBJ2-2	TRBD1	TGTGCCAGCAGTGAACCCCGGACAGGGCCTTACACCGGGGAGCTGTTTTTT	CASSEPRTGPYTGELFF
-	TRBV6-1	TRBJ1-1	TRBD1	TGTGCCACCAGACCCGGGACAGGGTACACTGAAGCTTTCTTT	CATRPGTGYTEAFF
-	TRBV19	TRBJ2-7	TRBD2	TGTGCCAGTAGTAGGACTAGCGGTTTGAGCTCCTACGAGCAGTACTTT	CASSRTSGLSSYEQYF
few	TRBV6-6	TRBJ2-2	-	TGTGCCAGCAGTTACTCAGCGTTCGGGGAGCTGTTTTTT	CASSYSAFGELFF
-	TRBV5-1	TRBJ2-7	-	TGCGCCAGCAGCTCTAGGACAGACTCCTACGAGCAGTACTTC	CASSSRTDSYEQYF
-	TRBV4-1	TRBJ2-4	TRBD2	TGCGCCAGCAGCCAACCGGGACTAGCGGAGATAGCCAAAAACATTCAGTACTTC	CASSQPGLAEIAKNIQYF
-	TRBV15	TRBJ2-7	-	TGTGCCACCAGCAGAGATCCGAGGGTCGCCTACGAGCAGTACTTC	CATSRDPRVAYEQYF
-	TRBV9	TRBJ1-2	TRBD1	TGTGCCAGCAGCGCCACAGGGGGCCGAGGTGGCTACACCTTC	CASSATGGRGGYTF
-	TRBV6-5	TRBJ2-7	-	TGTGCCAGCAGGGACTCAAGCACCTACGAGCAGTACTTC	CASRDSSTYEQYF
-	TRBV4-3	TRBJ2-7	TRBD2	TGCGCCAGCAGCCAAATATCGGGAGGCACCTACGAGCAGTACTTC	CASSQISGGTYEQYF
-	TRBV28	TRBJ2-7	-	TGTGCCAGCAGTTTTGACAGGCAGCCGGGGTACTTC	CASSFDRQPGYF
-	TRBV4-3	TRBJ2-3	-	TGCGCCAGCAGTATTACACTAGGGGGCACAGATACGCAGTATTTT	CASSITLGGTDTQYF
-	TRBV4-3	TRBJ2-3	TRBD2	TGCGCCAGCAGCCAAGAAGGCGGGCGGGCTAGCGGAGGGGCGGATACGCAGTATTTT	CASSQEGGRASGGADTQYF